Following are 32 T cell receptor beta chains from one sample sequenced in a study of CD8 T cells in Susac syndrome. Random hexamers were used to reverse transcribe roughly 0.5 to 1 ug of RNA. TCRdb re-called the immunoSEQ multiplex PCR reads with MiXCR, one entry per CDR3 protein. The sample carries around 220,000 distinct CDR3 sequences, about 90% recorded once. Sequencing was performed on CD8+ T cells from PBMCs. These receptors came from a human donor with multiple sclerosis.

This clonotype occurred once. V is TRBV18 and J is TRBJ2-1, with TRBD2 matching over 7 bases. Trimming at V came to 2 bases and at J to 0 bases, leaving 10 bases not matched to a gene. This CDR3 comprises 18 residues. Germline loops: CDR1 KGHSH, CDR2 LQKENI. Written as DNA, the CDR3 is TGTGCCAGCTCACCAAGGGAAGCGGGATTGAGCTCCTACAATGAGCAGTTCTTC. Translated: CASSPREAGLSSYNEQFF.

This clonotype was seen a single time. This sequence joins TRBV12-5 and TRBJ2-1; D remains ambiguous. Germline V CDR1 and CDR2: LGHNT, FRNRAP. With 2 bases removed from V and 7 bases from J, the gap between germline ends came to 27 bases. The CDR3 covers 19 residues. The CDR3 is CASGLPRTYDGVYYNEQFF. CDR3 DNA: TGTGCTAGTGGTTTGCCACGCACCTATGATGGGGTTTATTATAATGAGCAGTTCTTC.

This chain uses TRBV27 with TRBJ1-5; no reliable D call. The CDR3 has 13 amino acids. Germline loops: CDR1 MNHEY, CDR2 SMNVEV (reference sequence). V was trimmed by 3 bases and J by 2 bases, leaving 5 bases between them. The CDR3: CASSFAGNQPQHF. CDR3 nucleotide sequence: TGTGCCAGCAGTTTTGCTGGCAATCAGCCCCAGCATTTT.

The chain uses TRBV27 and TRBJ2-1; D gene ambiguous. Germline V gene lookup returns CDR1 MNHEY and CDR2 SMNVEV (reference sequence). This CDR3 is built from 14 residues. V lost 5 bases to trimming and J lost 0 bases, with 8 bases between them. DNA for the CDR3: TGTGCCAGCAGTCCCTACAGCTCCTACAATGAGCAGTTCTTC. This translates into CASSPYSSYNEQFF.

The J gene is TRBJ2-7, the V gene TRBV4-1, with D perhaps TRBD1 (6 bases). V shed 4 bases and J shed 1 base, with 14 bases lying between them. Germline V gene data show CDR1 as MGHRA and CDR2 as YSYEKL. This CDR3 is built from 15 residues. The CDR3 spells CASSPLQGRSYEQYF. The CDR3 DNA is TGCGCCAGCAGCCCCCTTCAGGGGCGGTCCTACGAGCAGTACTTC.

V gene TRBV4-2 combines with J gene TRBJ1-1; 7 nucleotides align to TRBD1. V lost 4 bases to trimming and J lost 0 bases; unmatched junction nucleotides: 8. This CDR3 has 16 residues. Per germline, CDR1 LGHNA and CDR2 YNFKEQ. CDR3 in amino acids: CASSLLEGAVNTEAFF. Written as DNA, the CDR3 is TGTGCCAGCAGCCTCCTGGAGGGGGCCGTGAACACTGAAGCTTTCTTT.

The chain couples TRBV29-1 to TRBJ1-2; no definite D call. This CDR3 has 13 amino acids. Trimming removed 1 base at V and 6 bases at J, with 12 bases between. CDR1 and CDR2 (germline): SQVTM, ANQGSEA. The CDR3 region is CSVEGEGTDGYTF. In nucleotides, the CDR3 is TGCAGCGTTGAAGGCGAGGGCACCGATGGCTACACCTTC.

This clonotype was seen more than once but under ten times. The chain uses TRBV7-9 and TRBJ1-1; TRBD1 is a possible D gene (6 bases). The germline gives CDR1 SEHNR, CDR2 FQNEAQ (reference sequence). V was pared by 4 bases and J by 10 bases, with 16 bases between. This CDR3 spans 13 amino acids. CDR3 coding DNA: TGTGCCAGCAGCTCGATAACAGGGTCGACAGCTTTCTTT. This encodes CASSSITGSTAFF.

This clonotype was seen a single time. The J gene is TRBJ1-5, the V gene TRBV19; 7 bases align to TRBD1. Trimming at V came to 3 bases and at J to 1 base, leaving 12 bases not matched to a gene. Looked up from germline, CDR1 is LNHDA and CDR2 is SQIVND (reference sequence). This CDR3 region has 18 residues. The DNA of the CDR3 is TGTGCCAGTAGTATCCCCCCCGACAGGGACGGGAGCAATCAGCCCCAGCATTTT. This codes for CASSIPPDRDGSNQPQHF.

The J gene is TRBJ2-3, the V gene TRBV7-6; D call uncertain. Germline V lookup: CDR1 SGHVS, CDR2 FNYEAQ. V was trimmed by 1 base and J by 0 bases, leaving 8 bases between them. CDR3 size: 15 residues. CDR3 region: CASSLGVESTDTQYF. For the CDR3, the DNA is TGTGCCAGCAGCTTAGGGGTCGAGAGCACAGATACGCAGTATTTT.

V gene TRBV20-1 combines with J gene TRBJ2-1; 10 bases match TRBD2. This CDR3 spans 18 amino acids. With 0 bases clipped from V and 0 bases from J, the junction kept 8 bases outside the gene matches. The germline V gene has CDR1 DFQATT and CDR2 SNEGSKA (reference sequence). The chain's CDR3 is CSARDRLAGDSSYNEQFF. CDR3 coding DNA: TGCAGTGCTAGAGATCGCCTAGCGGGGGATAGCTCCTACAATGAGCAGTTCTTC.

As DNA, the CDR3 is TGCAGCGCCGAGGGGCAGCAGTACGAGCAGTACTTC. It translates to CSAEGQQYEQYF. The rearrangement links TRBV29-1 to TRBJ2-7; TRBD1 or TRBD2 may be the D gene (5 bases each). V was cut by 7 bases and J by 4 bases, with 14 bases left in between. CDR1 and CDR2 from the germline V gene are SQVTM and ANQGSEA. This CDR3 is built from 12 residues.

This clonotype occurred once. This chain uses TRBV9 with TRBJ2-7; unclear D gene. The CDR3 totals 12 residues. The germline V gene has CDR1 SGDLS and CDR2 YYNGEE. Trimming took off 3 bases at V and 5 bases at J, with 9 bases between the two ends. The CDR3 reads CASSDGWDEQYF. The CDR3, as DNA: TGTGCCAGCAGCGACGGCTGGGACGAGCAGTACTTC.

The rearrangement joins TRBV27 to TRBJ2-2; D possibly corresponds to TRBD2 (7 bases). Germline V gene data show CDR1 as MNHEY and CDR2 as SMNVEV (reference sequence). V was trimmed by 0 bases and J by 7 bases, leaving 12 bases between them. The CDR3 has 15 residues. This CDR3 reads CASSLSGGGGGELFF. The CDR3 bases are TGTGCCAGCAGTTTATCTGGCGGGGGCGGCGGGGAGCTGTTTTTT.

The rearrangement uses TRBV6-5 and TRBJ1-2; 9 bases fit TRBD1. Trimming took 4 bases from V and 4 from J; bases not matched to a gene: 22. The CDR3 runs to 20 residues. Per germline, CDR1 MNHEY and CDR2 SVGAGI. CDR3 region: CASSSVLPPSGTGYLYGYTF. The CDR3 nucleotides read TGTGCCAGCAGTTCCGTTCTACCCCCGTCCGGGACAGGGTATCTCTATGGCTACACCTTC.

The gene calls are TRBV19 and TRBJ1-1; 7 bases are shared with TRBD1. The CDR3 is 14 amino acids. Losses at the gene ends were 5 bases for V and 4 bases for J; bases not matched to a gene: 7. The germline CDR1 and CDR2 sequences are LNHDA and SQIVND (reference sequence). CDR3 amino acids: CASSPYRGGTEAFF. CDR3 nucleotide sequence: TGTGCCAGTAGTCCCTACAGGGGAGGCACTGAAGCTTTCTTT. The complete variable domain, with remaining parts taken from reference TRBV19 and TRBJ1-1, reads DGGITQSPKYLFRKEGQNVTLSCEQNLNHDAMYWYRQDPGQGLRLIYYSQIVNDFQKGDIAEGYSVSREKKESFPLTVTSAQKNPTAFYLCASSPYRGGTEAFFGQGTRLTVV.

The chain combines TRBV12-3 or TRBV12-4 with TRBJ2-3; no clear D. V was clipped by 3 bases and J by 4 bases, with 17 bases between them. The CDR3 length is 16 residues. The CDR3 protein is CASSLEQDRPSDTQYF. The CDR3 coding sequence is TGTGCCAGCAGTTTGGAGCAAGACCGTCCGTCAGATACGCAGTATTTT.

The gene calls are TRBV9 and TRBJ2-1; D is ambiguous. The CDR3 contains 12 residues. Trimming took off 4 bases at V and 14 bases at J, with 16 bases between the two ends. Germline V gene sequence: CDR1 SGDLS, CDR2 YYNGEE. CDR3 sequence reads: CASSPPGAPKFF. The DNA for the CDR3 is TGTGCCAGCAGCCCCCCCGGCGCCCCGAAGTTCTTC.

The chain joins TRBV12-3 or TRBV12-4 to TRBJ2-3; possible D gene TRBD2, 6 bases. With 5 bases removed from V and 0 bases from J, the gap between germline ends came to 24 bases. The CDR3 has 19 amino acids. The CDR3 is CASSPNRALATSSTDTQYF. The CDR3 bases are TGTGCCAGCAGTCCGAACCGGGCCCTAGCGACGTCTAGCACAGATACGCAGTATTTT.

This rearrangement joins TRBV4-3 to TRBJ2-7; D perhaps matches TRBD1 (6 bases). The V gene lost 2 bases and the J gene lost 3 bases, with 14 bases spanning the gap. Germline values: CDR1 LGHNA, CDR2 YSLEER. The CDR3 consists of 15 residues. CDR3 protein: CASSQPGHFFYEQYF. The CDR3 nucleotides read TGCGCCAGCAGCCAACCGGGACACTTTTTCTACGAGCAGTACTTC.

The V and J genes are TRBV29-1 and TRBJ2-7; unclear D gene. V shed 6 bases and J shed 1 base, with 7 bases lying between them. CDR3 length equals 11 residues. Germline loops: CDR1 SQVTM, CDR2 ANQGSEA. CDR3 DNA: TGCAGCGTCCACGATTCCTACGAGCAGTACTTC. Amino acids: CSVHDSYEQYF.

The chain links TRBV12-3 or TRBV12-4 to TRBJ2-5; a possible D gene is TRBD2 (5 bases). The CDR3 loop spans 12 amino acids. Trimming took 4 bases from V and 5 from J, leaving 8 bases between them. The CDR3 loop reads CASSSRGETQYF. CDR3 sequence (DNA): TGTGCCAGCAGTTCCCGCGGGGAGACCCAGTACTTC.

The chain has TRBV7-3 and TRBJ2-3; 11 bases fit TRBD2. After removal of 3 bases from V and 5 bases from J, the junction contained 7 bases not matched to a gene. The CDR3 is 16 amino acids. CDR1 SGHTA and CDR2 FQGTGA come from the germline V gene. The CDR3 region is CASSFGTSGLGDTQYF. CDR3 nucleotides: TGTGCCAGCAGCTTCGGGACTAGCGGTCTAGGAGATACGCAGTATTTT. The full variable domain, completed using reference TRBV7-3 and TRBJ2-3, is GAGVSQTPSNKVTEKGKYVELRCDPISGHTALYWYRQSLGQGPEFLIYFQGTGAADDSGLPNDRFFAVRPEGSVSTLKIQRTERGDSAVYLCASSFGTSGLGDTQYFGPGTRLTVL.

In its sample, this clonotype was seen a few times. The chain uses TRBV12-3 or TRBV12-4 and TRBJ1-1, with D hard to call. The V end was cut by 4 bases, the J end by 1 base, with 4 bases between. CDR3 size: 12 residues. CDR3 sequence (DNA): TGTGCCAGCAGTTACGGGAACACTGAAGCTTTCTTT. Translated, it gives CASSYGNTEAFF.

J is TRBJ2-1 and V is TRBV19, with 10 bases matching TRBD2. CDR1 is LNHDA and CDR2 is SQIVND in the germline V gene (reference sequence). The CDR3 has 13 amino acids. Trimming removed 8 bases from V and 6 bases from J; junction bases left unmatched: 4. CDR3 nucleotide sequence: TGTGCCAGTGGGACTAGCGCCTCCAATGAGCAGTTCTTC. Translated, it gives CASGTSASNEQFF.

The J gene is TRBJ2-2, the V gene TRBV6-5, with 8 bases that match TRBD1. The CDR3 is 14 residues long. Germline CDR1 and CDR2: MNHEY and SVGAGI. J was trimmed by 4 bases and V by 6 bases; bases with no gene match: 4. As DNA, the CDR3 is TGTGCCAGCAGCCGACAGGGGAGCACCGGGGAGCTGTTTTTT. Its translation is CASSRQGSTGELFF.

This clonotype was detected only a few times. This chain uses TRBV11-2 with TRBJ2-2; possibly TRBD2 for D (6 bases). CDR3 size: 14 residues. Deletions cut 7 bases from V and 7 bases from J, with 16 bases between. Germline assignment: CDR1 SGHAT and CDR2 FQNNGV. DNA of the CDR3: TGTGCCAGCACCTCGGCGGGGTTCGGCGGGGAGCTGTTTTTT. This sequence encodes CASTSAGFGGELFF.

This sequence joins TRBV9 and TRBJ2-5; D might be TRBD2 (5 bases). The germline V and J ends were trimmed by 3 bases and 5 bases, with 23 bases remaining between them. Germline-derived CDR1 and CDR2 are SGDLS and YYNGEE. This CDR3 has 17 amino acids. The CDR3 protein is CASSGSAAGLSGETQYF. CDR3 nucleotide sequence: TGTGCCAGCAGCGGTTCCGCCGCCGGGCTCTCGGGGGAGACCCAGTACTTC.

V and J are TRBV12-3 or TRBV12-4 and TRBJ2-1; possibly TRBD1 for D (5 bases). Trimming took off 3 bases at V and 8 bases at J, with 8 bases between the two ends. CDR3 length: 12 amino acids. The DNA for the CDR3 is TGTGCCAGCAGTTTTCAGGGCCATGAGCAGTTCTTC. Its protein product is CASSFQGHEQFF.

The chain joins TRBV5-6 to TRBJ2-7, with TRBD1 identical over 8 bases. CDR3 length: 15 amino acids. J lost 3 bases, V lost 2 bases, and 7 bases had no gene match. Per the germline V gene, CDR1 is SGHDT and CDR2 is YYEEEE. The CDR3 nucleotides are TGTGCCAGCAGCTTCGGGACAGGTGATGGCTACGAGCAGTACTTC. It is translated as CASSFGTGDGYEQYF.

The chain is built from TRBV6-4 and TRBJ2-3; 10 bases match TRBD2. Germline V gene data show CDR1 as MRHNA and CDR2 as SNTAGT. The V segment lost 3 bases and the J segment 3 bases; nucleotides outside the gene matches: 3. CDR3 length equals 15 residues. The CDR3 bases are TGTGCCAGCAGTGATCGAGCGGGGGGGACAGATACGCAGTATTTT. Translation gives CASSDRAGGTDTQYF.

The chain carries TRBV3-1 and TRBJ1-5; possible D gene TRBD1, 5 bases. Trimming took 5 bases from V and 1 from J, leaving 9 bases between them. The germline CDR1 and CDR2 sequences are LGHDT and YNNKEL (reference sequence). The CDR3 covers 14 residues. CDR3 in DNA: TGTGCCAGCAGCGCTAGACAGAGCAATCAGCCCCAGCATTTT. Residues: CASSARQSNQPQHF.